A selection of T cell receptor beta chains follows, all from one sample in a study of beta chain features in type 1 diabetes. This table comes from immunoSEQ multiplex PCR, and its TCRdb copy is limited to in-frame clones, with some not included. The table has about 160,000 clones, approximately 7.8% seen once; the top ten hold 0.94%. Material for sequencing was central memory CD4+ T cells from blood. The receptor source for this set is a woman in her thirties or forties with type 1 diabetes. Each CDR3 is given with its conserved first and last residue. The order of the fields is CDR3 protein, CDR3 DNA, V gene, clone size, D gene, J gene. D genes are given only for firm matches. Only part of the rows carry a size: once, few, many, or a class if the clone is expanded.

CASSLQQGAYEQYF | TGTGCCAGCAGCTTACAACAGGGGGCCTACGAGCAGTACTTC | TRBV11-2 | - | TRBD1 | TRBJ2-7
CASSSRLGAGELFF | TGTGCCAGCAGTTCCCGACTAGGTGCCGGGGAGCTGTTTTTT | TRBV27 | - | - | TRBJ2-2
CASREGFTNTEAFF | TGTGCCAGCAGGGAGGGGTTTACAAACACTGAAGCTTTCTTT | TRBV2 | - | - | TRBJ1-1
CAWSGGDQPQHF | TGTGCCTGGAGTGGCGGGGATCAGCCCCAGCATTTT | TRBV30 | - | - | TRBJ1-5
CASSLQGGNQPQHF | TGTGCCAGCAGTTTACAGGGAGGCAATCAGCCCCAGCATTTT | TRBV6-5 | many | - | TRBJ1-5
CASSPQLGVENTIYF | TGTGCCAGCAGCCCGCAGTTAGGGGTGGAAAACACCATATATTTT | TRBV9 | - | - | TRBJ1-3
CASSLGTMNTEAFF | TGTGCCAGCAGTTTGGGCACCATGAACACTGAAGCTTTCTTT | TRBV28 | few | - | TRBJ1-1
CASSLNRGLNSPLHF | TGTGCCAGCAGCTTAAACAGGGGCCTTAATTCACCCCTCCACTTT | TRBV7-3 | - | TRBD1 | TRBJ1-6
CASSEYTGYEQYF | TGTGCCAGCAGTGAATATACGGGGTACGAGCAGTACTTC | TRBV25-1 | - | - | TRBJ2-7
CASSFSGRGLYEQYF | TGTGCCAGTAGTTTCAGCGGGAGAGGTCTCTACGAGCAGTACTTC | TRBV19 | - | TRBD2 | TRBJ2-7
CASSVVGPTDTQYF | TGTGCCAGCAGTGTCGTCGGTCCCACAGATACGCAGTATTTT | TRBV27 | few | - | TRBJ2-3
CASSLGLRRDTQYF | TGTGCCAGCAGCTTGGGTTTGAGGCGAGATACGCAGTATTTT | TRBV5-8 | few | - | TRBJ2-3
CATLDRGYEQYF | TGTGCCACCTTAGACAGGGGTTACGAGCAGTACTTC | TRBV10-3 | few | TRBD1 | TRBJ2-7
CSVGAPGTGVDTEAFF | TGCAGCGTTGGAGCTCCCGGGACAGGGGTTGACACTGAAGCTTTCTTT | TRBV29-1 | - | TRBD1 | TRBJ1-1
CASSEQGSGSYNEQFF | TGTGCCAGCAGTGAACAGGGGTCGGGGTCCTACAATGAGCAGTTCTTC | TRBV25-1 | - | - | TRBJ2-1
CASSRRDRVSGANVLTF | TGTGCCAGCAGCCGGAGGGACAGGGTCTCTGGGGCCAACGTCCTGACTTTC | TRBV13 | few | TRBD1 | TRBJ2-6
CASAEDRREAFF | TGTGCCAGTGCCGAGGACAGGCGCGAAGCTTTCTTT | TRBV19 | few | TRBD1 | TRBJ1-1
CASSNDRAGGDTQYF | TGTGCCAGCAGCAACGACAGGGCGGGAGGAGATACGCAGTATTTT | TRBV7-9 | - | - | TRBJ2-3
CASSDRGGNQPQHF | TGTGCCAGCAGCGACAGGGGAGGGAATCAGCCCCAGCATTTT | TRBV2 | - | TRBD1 | TRBJ1-5
CALEYGAYEQYF | TGTGCTTTGGAATACGGAGCCTACGAGCAGTACTTC | TRBV30 | few | - | TRBJ2-7
CASSPMPGDQPQHF | TGCGCCAGCAGCCCTATGCCGGGAGATCAGCCCCAGCATTTT | TRBV5-1 | - | - | TRBJ1-5
CASSSLDSYGYTF | TGTGCCAGCAGTTCCTTGGACAGCTATGGCTACACCTTC | TRBV6-5 | many | - | TRBJ1-2
CASSHDGQAYEQYF | TGTGCCAGCAGCCACGACGGACAGGCCTACGAGCAGTACTTC | TRBV7-9 | - | TRBD1 | TRBJ2-7
CATSRNRGWETQYF | TGTGCCACCAGCAGGAACAGGGGCTGGGAGACCCAGTACTTC | TRBV15 | - | TRBD1 | TRBJ2-5
CASRPGTGGMNTEAFF | TGTGCCAGCAGACCGGGGACAGGAGGAATGAACACTGAAGCTTTCTTT | TRBV7-9 | - | TRBD1 | TRBJ1-1
CASRPGTGANTEAFF | TGTGCCAGCAGACCCGGGACAGGAGCGAACACTGAAGCTTTCTTT | TRBV28 | few | TRBD1 | TRBJ1-1
CASSLGGVDSPLHF | TGTGCCAGCAGCTTAGGTGGAGTTGATTCACCCCTCCACTTT | TRBV7-8 | few | - | TRBJ1-6
CANRGTEGAGYTF | TGTGCCAACAGAGGAACGGAGGGTGCTGGCTACACCTTC | TRBV2 | few | - | TRBJ1-2
CASSRDPREEQFF | TGCGCCAGCAGCCGAGACCCTCGCGAGGAGCAGTTCTTC | TRBV4-3 | few | - | TRBJ2-1
CASSLGLAGGPGNEQYF | TGCGCCAGCAGCTTGGGTCTAGCGGGAGGGCCGGGAAACGAGCAGTACTTC | TRBV5-1 | few | TRBD2 | TRBJ2-7
CASSYSWAQPTEAFF | TGTGCCAGCAGTTACTCCTGGGCCCAACCGACTGAAGCTTTCTTT | TRBV6-5 | few | - | TRBJ1-1
CASSLQGTGELFF | TGTGCCAGCAGTCTACAGGGCACCGGGGAGCTGTTTTTT | TRBV28 | many | - | TRBJ2-2
CASSQDMGLGANVLTF | TGCGCCAGCAGCCAAGACATGGGCTTAGGGGCCAACGTCCTGACTTTC | TRBV7-9 | - | - | TRBJ2-6
CASVPSGRRRSNEQFF | TGCGCCAGCGTCCCTAGCGGGAGAAGGCGCAGCAATGAGCAGTTCTTC | TRBV5-1 | - | TRBD2 | TRBJ2-1
CASSLAPVDEQFF | TGTGCCAGCAGCTTAGCCCCGGTGGATGAGCAGTTCTTC | TRBV7-9 | many | - | TRBJ2-1
CASSTRDGETQYF | TGTGCCAGTAGTACCAGGGATGGCGAGACCCAGTACTTC | TRBV19 | - | - | TRBJ2-5
CASSSDSQGSGANVLTF | TGCGCCAGCAGCTCAGACAGCCAAGGCTCTGGGGCCAACGTCCTGACTTTC | TRBV4-3 | few | - | TRBJ2-6